The 30 T cell receptor beta chains presented below share a single source sample, sequenced in a study of cytomegalovirus exposure and HLA in healthy donors. Use of 60 Vbeta and 13 Jbeta primers characterized the PCR. Profiled with immunoSEQ multiplex PCR; TCRdb holds only in-frame clones, not every one. This sample has some 130,000 clones; 70% to 80% occur once, and the top ten carry 3.1%. The specimen sequenced was PBMCs. These TCRs come from a female donor in good health and CMV-seronegative.

With respect to this clone: Other DNA sequences in the same sample also yield this CDR3. The genes are TRBV5-1 and TRBJ2-7; perhaps TRBD1 as D (6 bases). The CDR3 spans 12 residues. From germline, CDR1 is SGHRS and CDR2 YFSETQ. The ends were cut back, 1 base at V and 4 bases at J, with 6 bases in the middle. The CDR3 here is CASSLRGYEQYF. The CDR3 DNA is TGCGCCAGCAGCTTGAGGGGGTACGAGCAGTACTTC.

This clone has a single count. This chain links TRBV7-2 with TRBJ2-5; 7 nucleotides line up with TRBD2. Germline V gene data show CDR1 as SGHTA and CDR2 as FQGNSA. The junction had 9 bases not matched to a gene; V was cut back by 0 bases and J by 5 bases. The CDR3 is made up of 16 amino acids. CDR3 nucleotide sequence: TGTGCCAGCAGCTTAGCGAGGACTAGTGGGGCGGAGACCCAGTACTTC. Amino acid sequence: CASSLARTSGAETQYF.

The chain recombines TRBV5-1 with TRBJ1-3; D remains unclear. The CDR3 has 13 amino acids. V was cut by 4 bases and J by 2 bases, with 7 bases left in between. CDR1 SGHRS and CDR2 YFSETQ come from the germline V gene. The CDR3 DNA is TGCGCCAGCAGCCAGTGGCCTGGAAACACCATATATTTT. It encodes CASSQWPGNTIYF.

The V and J genes are TRBV25-1 and TRBJ1-5, with D possibly matching TRBD1 (5 bases). The V end was cut by 7 bases, the J end by 0 bases, with 10 bases between. The CDR3 covers 14 residues. Germline CDR1 reads MGHDK; CDR2 reads SYGVNS. The DNA of the CDR3 is TGTGCCAGCACCCCGGGGGGTAGCAATCAGCCCCAGCATTTT. Translating gives CASTPGGSNQPQHF. Using reference TRBV25-1 and TRBJ1-5 for the parts outside the CDR3, the full variable domain is EADIYQTPRYLVIGTGKKITLECSQTMGHDKMYWYQQDPGMELHLIHYSYGVNSTEKGDLSSESTVSRIRTEHFPLTLESARPSHTSQYLCASTPGGSNQPQHFGDGTRLSIL.

The chain recombines TRBV7-6 with TRBJ2-3; 9 bases fit TRBD2. Germline V CDR1 and CDR2: SGHVS, FNYEAQ. This CDR3 spans 16 amino acids. Trimming at V came to 1 base and at J to 0 bases, leaving 2 bases not matched to a gene. CDR3 nucleotide sequence: TGTGCCAGCAGCTTAGGACTAGCGGATAGCACAGATACGCAGTATTTT. This sequence encodes CASSLGLADSTDTQYF. The whole variable domain, filled in from reference TRBV7-6 and TRBJ2-3, reads GAGVSQSPRYKVTKRGQDVALRCDPISGHVSLYWYRQALGQGPEFLTYFNYEAQQDKSGLPNDRFSAERPEGSISTLTIQRTEQRDSAMYRCASSLGLADSTDTQYFGPGTRLTVL.

The chain is built from TRBV5-1 and TRBJ2-1; 10 nucleotides line up with TRBD1. The CDR3 has 15 amino acids. Germline V gives CDR1 SGHRS, CDR2 YFSETQ. V shed 4 bases and J 7 bases; nucleotides not matched to a gene: 8. CDR3 sequence reads: CASSPRTGGGNEQFF. Written as DNA, the CDR3 is TGCGCCAGCAGCCCCAGGACAGGGGGTGGAAATGAGCAGTTCTTC. Using reference TRBV5-1 and TRBJ2-1 for the parts outside the CDR3, the full variable domain is KAGVTQTPRYLIKTRGQQVTLSCSPISGHRSVSWYQQTPGQGLQFLFEYFSETQRNKGNFPGRFSGRQFSNSRSEMNVSTLELGDSALYLCASSPRTGGGNEQFFGPGTRLTVL.

This chain joins TRBV30 and TRBJ2-3, with 8 positions matching TRBD2. CDR1 GTSNPN and CDR2 SVGIG come from the germline V gene (reference sequence). This CDR3 comprises 13 residues. With 4 bases clipped from V and 4 bases from J, the junction kept 4 bases outside the gene matches. The CDR3 coding sequence is TGTGCCTGGACCCGGGGGGGCCCAGATACGCAGTATTTT. It codes for CAWTRGGPDTQYF.

This chain connects TRBV29-1 to TRBJ1-1; TRBD1 agrees at 9 bases. Germline assignment: CDR1 SQVTM and CDR2 ANQGSEA. CDR3 length equals 14 residues. Trimming removed 5 bases from V and 6 bases from J; junction bases left unmatched: 10. DNA of the CDR3: TGCAGCGTTACATCTGGGACAGGGAGGTCTGAAGCTTTCTTT. It yields the protein CSVTSGTGRSEAFF. The complete variable domain, with remaining parts taken from reference TRBV29-1 and TRBJ1-1, reads SAVISQKPSRDICQRGTSLTIQCQVDSQVTMMFWYRQQPGQSLTLIATANQGSEATYESGFVIDKFPISRPNLTFSTLTVSNMSPEDSSIYLCSVTSGTGRSEAFFGQGTRLTVV.

This rearrangement joins TRBV18 to TRBJ1-1, with D tentatively TRBD1 (6 bases). V was trimmed by 2 bases and J by 2 bases, leaving 12 bases between them. CDR1 and CDR2 from the germline V gene are KGHSH and LQKENI. This CDR3 region has 15 residues. The DNA for the CDR3 is TGTGCCAGCTCACCAGAGAGGGGGGGCAACACTGAAGCTTTCTTT. Translation gives CASSPERGGNTEAFF.

This sequence joins TRBV7-2 and TRBJ2-3; 14 bases match TRBD2. With V trimmed by 5 bases and J by 4 bases, 11 bases remained unmatched. This CDR3 contains 18 residues. Germline values: CDR1 SGHTA, CDR2 FQGNSA. CDR3 region: CASSTPLGLAGVSDTQYF. CDR3 nucleotide sequence: TGTGCCAGCAGCACACCCCTGGGACTAGCGGGAGTATCAGATACGCAGTATTTT.

V usage is TRBV18 and J usage is TRBJ2-7; 12 bases match TRBD1. The CDR3 consists of 16 residues. The V gene's germline CDR1 is KGHSH and CDR2 LQKENI. With 4 bases clipped from V and 3 bases from J, the junction kept 7 bases outside the gene matches. The CDR3 region is CASSQPGQGAIYEQYF. The CDR3 DNA is TGTGCCAGCTCACAGCCGGGACAGGGGGCAATCTACGAGCAGTACTTC.

Comment on this clone: This CDR3 is also generated by other DNA sequences in the sample. The chain joins TRBV10-3 to TRBJ1-5; 7 bases map to TRBD1. Germline CDR1 and CDR2: ENHRY and SYGVKD. This CDR3 region has 14 residues. The junction had 4 bases not matched to a gene; V was cut back by 8 bases and J by 0 bases. CDR3: CAIGTGDSNQPQHF. CDR3 sequence (DNA): TGTGCCATCGGCACAGGGGATAGCAATCAGCCCCAGCATTTT.

On this clone: A junction end diverges from the germline sequence, so it may reflect a read error. J is TRBJ1-2 and V is TRBV20-1; no firm D call. The CDR3 contains 11 residues. CDR1 is DFQATT, CDR2 SNEGSKA, per germline (reference sequence). CDR3 nucleotides: TGCAGTGCTAGAGATCTCACAGACGTTCCATTC. Translation gives CSARDLTDVPF.

A few counts support this clone. This rearrangement joins TRBV7-2 to TRBJ1-1; D unclear. Germline CDR1 reads SGHTA; CDR2 reads FQGNSA. V shed 6 bases and J shed 8 bases, with 16 bases lying between them. The length of the CDR3 is 13 residues. As DNA, the CDR3 is TGTGCCAGCAGAGAAAACCAGGTCTCCGAAGCTTTCTTT. It translates to CASRENQVSEAFF.

The chain combines TRBV5-1 with TRBJ2-4, with D possibly TRBD1 on 6 matching bases. Germline V CDR1 and CDR2: SGHRS, YFSETQ. This CDR3 region has 17 residues. The V end was cut by 2 bases, the J end by 3 bases, with 18 bases between. CDR3 loop: CASSFSTGSGNKNIQYF. CDR3 DNA: TGCGCCAGCAGCTTCAGCACAGGGAGTGGGAACAAAAACATTCAGTACTTC.

This sequence joins TRBV2 and TRBJ2-1, with D tentatively TRBD2 (5 bases). The germline V gene encodes CDR1 SNHLY and CDR2 FYNNEI. There are 13 residues in the CDR3. V lost 8 bases, J lost 12 bases, and 20 bases lay in between. The CDR3 coding sequence is TGTGCCAGCCAACCGCCTCTAGCAGTTCGGCAGTTCTTC. It encodes CASQPPLAVRQFF.

J is TRBJ1-1 and V is TRBV29-1; unclear D gene. CDR3 size: 11 residues. V lost 7 bases, J lost 0 bases, and 6 bases lay in between. Germline CDR1 is SQVTM and CDR2 is ANQGSEA. CDR3 bases: TGCAGCGCCCACTTGAACACTGAAGCTTTCTTT. Translated, it gives CSAHLNTEAFF.

This clone has just one count. This chain joins TRBV6-1 and TRBJ2-2; a weak D match, TRBD1 (6 bases). This CDR3 region has 16 residues. V was shortened by 0 bases and J by 3 bases, with 11 bases between the two germline ends. Germline values: CDR1 MNHNS, CDR2 SASEGT. The CDR3 spells CASSEAGRGDTGELFF. In nucleotides, the CDR3 is TGTGCCAGCAGTGAAGCAGGCAGGGGTGACACCGGGGAGCTGTTTTTT.

The V and J genes are TRBV10-3 and TRBJ2-5, with a tentative D call TRBD1 (5 bases). Trimming shortened V by 6 bases and J by 2 bases, and 7 bases separated the two germline ends. The CDR3 extends over 12 amino acids. Looked up from germline, CDR1 is ENHRY and CDR2 is SYGVKD. In nucleotides, the CDR3 is TGTGCCATCAGCGGACAACAAGAGACCCAGTACTTC. Protein sequence: CAISGQQETQYF.

This clone was found a few times. V is TRBV2 and J is TRBJ1-6, with 8 bases matching TRBD1. The CDR3 consists of 14 residues. Germline trimming cut 4 bases from V and 14 bases from J; bases unmatched to any gene: 10. Germline CDR1 SNHLY, CDR2 FYNNEI. CDR3 residues: CASSAGQGISALHF. The CDR3 bases are TGTGCCAGCAGTGCCGGACAGGGAATCTCGGCCCTCCACTTT. The full variable domain, its missing parts supplied by reference TRBV2 and TRBJ1-6, is EPEVTQTPSHQVTQMGQEVILRCVPISNHLYFYWYRQILGQKVEFLVSFYNNEISEKSEIFDDQFSVERPDGSNFTLKIRSTKLEDSAMYFCASSAGQGISALHFGNGTRLTVT.

The chain has TRBV13 and TRBJ2-7; 7 bases are a match to TRBD2. Germline CDR1 reads PRHDT; CDR2 reads FYEKMQ (reference sequence). CDR3 length: 14 amino acids. The junction had 2 bases not matched to a gene; V was cut back by 0 bases and J by 3 bases. The CDR3 coding sequence is TGTGCCAGCAGCTTAGGGGAGCGGGGCTACGAGCAGTACTTC. Encoded protein: CASSLGERGYEQYF. Variable domain in full (rest from reference TRBV13 and TRBJ2-7): AAGVIQSPRHLIKEKRETATLKCYPIPRHDTVYWYQQGPGQDPQFLISFYEKMQSDKGSIPDRFSAQQFSDYHSELNMSSLELGDSALYFCASSLGERGYEQYFGPGTRLTVT.

The chain carries TRBV11-2 and TRBJ2-2, with 8 bases matching TRBD2. The germline gives CDR1 SGHAT, CDR2 FQNNGV. The length of the CDR3 is 16 residues. Trimming at V came to 1 base and at J to 4 bases, leaving 5 bases not matched to a gene. The CDR3 here is CASSLAGGPTTGELFF. The CDR3 DNA reads as TGTGCCAGCAGCTTAGCGGGAGGGCCTACCACCGGGGAGCTGTTTTTT.

The chain recombines TRBV5-1 with TRBJ2-5, with 9 bases that match TRBD2. This CDR3 region has 15 residues. Germline V gives CDR1 SGHRS, CDR2 YFSETQ. Trimming at V came to 7 bases and at J to 5 bases, leaving 12 bases not matched to a gene. The CDR3 loop reads CASGSGLATMETQYF. The CDR3 DNA is TGCGCCAGCGGATCGGGACTAGCTACGATGGAGACCCAGTACTTC. Filled out from reference TRBV5-1 and TRBJ2-5, the complete variable domain reads KAGVTQTPRYLIKTRGQQVTLSCSPISGHRSVSWYQQTPGQGLQFLFEYFSETQRNKGNFPGRFSGRQFSNSRSEMNVSTLELGDSALYLCASGSGLATMETQYFGPGTRLLVL.

The chain couples TRBV5-4 to TRBJ2-7, with 8 bases matching TRBD1. The CDR3 runs 14 residues. The V gene end was trimmed by 4 bases and the J gene end by 5 bases; junction bases not matched to a gene: 8. The germline gives CDR1 SGHNT, CDR2 YYREEE (reference sequence). CDR3 loop: CASSPDRASDEQYF. In nucleotides, the CDR3 is TGTGCCAGCAGCCCGGACAGGGCGTCCGACGAGCAGTACTTC.

The genes are TRBV7-8 and TRBJ1-3; tentative D call: TRBD1 (5 bases). CDR3 length equals 17 residues. The V end was cut by 6 bases, the J end by 0 bases, with 18 bases between. From germline, CDR1 is SGHVS and CDR2 FQNEAQ. The CDR3: CASSSNPFTGSGNTIYF. As DNA, the CDR3 is TGTGCCAGCAGTTCGAACCCTTTTACAGGCTCTGGAAACACCATATATTTT.

This clone was seen a handful of times. The rearrangement uses TRBV2 and TRBJ2-2, with D maybe TRBD2 (5 bases). Germline-derived CDR1 and CDR2 are SNHLY and FYNNEI. Trimming cost V 4 bases and J 3 bases, with 6 bases left between them. This CDR3 comprises 13 residues. The CDR3 DNA sequence: TGTGCCAGCAGTGCGAGGGACACCGGGGAGCTGTTTTTT. Translation gives CASSARDTGELFF.

The chain uses TRBV11-3 and TRBJ2-7; no definite D call. Trimming left V 2 bases short and J 3 bases short, with 17 bases between. From germline, CDR1 is SGHNT and CDR2 YENEEA. The CDR3 is made up of 16 amino acids. CDR3 coding DNA: TGTGCCAGCAGCTTAATAGCCCCGAGCACAAACTACGAGCAGTACTTC. This translates into CASSLIAPSTNYEQYF.

The genes are TRBV27 and TRBJ1-3, with D unclear. Germline V lookup: CDR1 MNHEY, CDR2 SMNVEV (reference sequence). The CDR3 loop spans 13 amino acids. Trimming removed 5 bases from V and 1 base from J, with 6 bases in between. CDR3 sequence reads: CASSRLSGNTIYF. DNA of the CDR3: TGTGCCAGCAGTAGACTTTCTGGAAACACCATATATTTT.

CDR3 sequence reads: CASSILQGSTGELFF. The CDR3 bases are TGTGCCAGCAGCATCCTACAGGGTAGCACCGGGGAGCTGTTTTTT. This chain connects TRBV13 to TRBJ2-2; D might be TRBD1 (6 bases). CDR1 PRHDT and CDR2 FYEKMQ come from the germline V gene (reference sequence). V lost 5 bases and J lost 4, with 14 bases in between. The CDR3 runs 15 residues.

V usage is TRBV6-6 and J usage is TRBJ1-2; D remains unclear. V was trimmed by 7 bases and J by 8 bases, leaving 14 bases between them. The germline V gene encodes CDR1 MNHNY and CDR2 SVGAGI (reference sequence). The CDR3 spans 12 residues. Written as DNA, the CDR3 is TGTGCCAGCACCCCGACTAATCGCGGCTACACCTTC. It codes for CASTPTNRGYTF.